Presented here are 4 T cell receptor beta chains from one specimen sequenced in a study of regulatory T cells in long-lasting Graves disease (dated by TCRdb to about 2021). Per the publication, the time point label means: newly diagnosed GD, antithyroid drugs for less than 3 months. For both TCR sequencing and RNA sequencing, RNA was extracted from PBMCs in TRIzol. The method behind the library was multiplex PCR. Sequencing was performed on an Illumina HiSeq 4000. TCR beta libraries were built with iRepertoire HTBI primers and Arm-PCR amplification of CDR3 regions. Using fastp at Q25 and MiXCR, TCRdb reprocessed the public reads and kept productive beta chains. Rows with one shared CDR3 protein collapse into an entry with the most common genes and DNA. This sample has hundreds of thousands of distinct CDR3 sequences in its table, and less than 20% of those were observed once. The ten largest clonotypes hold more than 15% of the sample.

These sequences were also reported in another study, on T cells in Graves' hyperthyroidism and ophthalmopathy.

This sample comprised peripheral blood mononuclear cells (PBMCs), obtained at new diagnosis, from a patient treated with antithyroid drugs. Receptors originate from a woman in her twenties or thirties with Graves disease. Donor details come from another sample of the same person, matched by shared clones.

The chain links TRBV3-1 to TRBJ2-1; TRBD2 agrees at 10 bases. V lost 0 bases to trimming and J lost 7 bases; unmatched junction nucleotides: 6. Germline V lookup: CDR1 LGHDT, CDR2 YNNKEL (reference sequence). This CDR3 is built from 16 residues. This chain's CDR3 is CASSQELLAGVNEQFF. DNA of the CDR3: TGTGCCAGCAGCCAAGAGTTGCTAGCGGGAGTGAATGAGCAGTTCTTC.

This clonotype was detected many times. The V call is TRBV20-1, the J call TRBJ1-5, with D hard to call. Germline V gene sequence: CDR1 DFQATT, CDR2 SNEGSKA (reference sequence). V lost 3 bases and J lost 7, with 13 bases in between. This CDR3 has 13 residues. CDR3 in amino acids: CSASEGPGQPQHF. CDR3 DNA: TGCAGTGCTAGCGAAGGGCCGGGGCAGCCCCAGCATTTT.

In DNA, the CDR3 is TGTGCCATCAGTGGATGGGACGGCGGCTCAAATGGCTACACCTTC. Its translation: CAISGWDGGSNGYTF. This rearrangement joins TRBV10-3 to TRBJ1-2; D possibly corresponds to TRBD1 (5 bases). The V end was cut by 4 bases, the J end by 6 bases, with 18 bases between. The CDR3 has 15 residues. Germline CDR1 is ENHRY and CDR2 is SYGVKD.

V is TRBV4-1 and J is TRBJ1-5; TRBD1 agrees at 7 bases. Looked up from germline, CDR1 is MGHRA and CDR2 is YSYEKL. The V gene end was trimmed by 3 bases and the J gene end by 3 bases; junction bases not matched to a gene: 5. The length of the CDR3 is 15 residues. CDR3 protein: CASSHPGQLNQPQHF. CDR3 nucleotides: TGCGCCAGCAGCCACCCGGGACAGCTCAATCAGCCCCAGCATTTT.